Below, 16 T cell receptor beta chains from the same sample are listed, as sequenced in a study of blood T cell repertoires in COVID-19. Assay: immunoSEQ multiplex PCR; the TCRdb copy retains only in-frame clones and omits some. The data contain around 190,000 clones, roughly 84% of them seen just once; the ten biggest clones take up about a sixth. Material: peripheral blood. All receptors derive from a man aged 50 to 60 with COVID-19, enrolled during active disease.

J is TRBJ2-5 and V is TRBV7-3; 10 nucleotides align to TRBD1. There are 15 residues in the CDR3. The V and J ends lost 1 base and 2 bases, in that order; junction bases with no gene match: 1. Germline V lookup: CDR1 SGHTA, CDR2 FQGTGA. CDR3 protein: CASSLRTGGQETQYF. The DNA for the CDR3 is TGTGCCAGCAGCTTAAGGACAGGGGGTCAAGAGACCCAGTACTTC.

The V gene is TRBV7-9, the J gene TRBJ2-7, with 12 bases lining up with TRBD2. Per the germline V gene, CDR1 is SEHNR and CDR2 is FQNEAQ (reference sequence). With V trimmed by 4 bases and J by 3 bases, 1 base remained unmatched. This CDR3 spans 14 amino acids. CDR3 residues: CASSSGLAGYEQYF. In DNA form, the CDR3 reads TGTGCCAGCAGCTCGGGACTAGCGGGCTACGAGCAGTACTTC. Variable domain in full (rest from reference TRBV7-9 and TRBJ2-7): DTGVSQNPRHKITKRGQNVTFRCDPISEHNRLYWYRQTLGQGPEFLTYFQNEAQLEKSRLLSDRFSAERPKGSFSTLEIQRTEQGDSAMYLCASSSGLAGYEQYFGPGTRLTVT.

The chain joins TRBV2 to TRBJ1-5; perhaps TRBD1 as D (5 bases). Per germline, CDR1 SNHLY and CDR2 FYNNEI. The length of the CDR3 is 14 residues. V was clipped by 4 bases and J by 1 base, with 8 bases between them. Written as DNA, the CDR3 is TGTGCCAGCAGTGGGGGGGGGAGCAATCAGCCCCAGCATTTT. Translating it yields CASSGGGSNQPQHF.

The CDR3 sequence: CASSIGGIGNTIYF. DNA of the CDR3: TGTGCCAGTAGTATCGGGGGGATTGGAAACACCATATATTTT. V gene TRBV19 combines with J gene TRBJ1-3; maybe TRBD1 (5 bases). V was cut by 3 bases and J by 3 bases, with 9 bases left in between. The CDR3 has 14 residues. Per germline, CDR1 LNHDA and CDR2 SQIVND (reference sequence).

A note on this clone: Other DNA sequences in the same sample also yield this CDR3. This chain connects TRBV18 to TRBJ1-1; D remains unclear. This CDR3 has 13 residues. Trimming cost V 2 bases and J 1 base, with 5 bases left between them. Germline V gene data show CDR1 as KGHSH and CDR2 as LQKENI. CDR3 residues: CASSPLQNTEAFF. The DNA for the CDR3 is TGTGCCAGCTCACCATTACAGAACACTGAAGCTTTCTTT. Full variable domain (outside the CDR3, taken from reference TRBV18 and TRBJ1-1): NAGVMQNPRHLVRRRGQEARLRCSPMKGHSHVYWYRQLPEEGLKFMVYLQKENIIDESGMPKERFSAEFPKEGPSILRIQQVVRGDSAAYFCASSPLQNTEAFFGQGTRLTVV.

This clone was found once. The same CDR3 arises from other DNA sequences in this sample as well. The genes are TRBV9 and TRBJ2-3, with a possible D match to TRBD2 (6 bases). The CDR3 has 16 amino acids. The V gene's germline CDR1 is SGDLS and CDR2 YYNGEE. Trimming stripped 0 bases from V and 0 bases from J, with 11 bases between. The CDR3: CASSVGTGLSTDTQYF. The CDR3 region has the DNA TGTGCCAGCAGCGTAGGAACGGGACTTAGCACAGATACGCAGTATTTT.

The CDR3 region has the DNA TGTGCCAGCAGCGCAGACCTGGGGGCAGAGACCCAGTACTTC. Protein sequence: CASSADLGAETQYF. The V call is TRBV9, the J call TRBJ2-5; tentative D call: TRBD1 (6 bases). The germline V and J ends were trimmed by 3 bases and 4 bases, with 13 bases remaining between them. CDR3 length equals 14 residues. Germline assignment: CDR1 SGDLS and CDR2 YYNGEE.

The table lists this clone with a few counts. DNA of the CDR3: TGTGCCAGCAGCCAAGCGGCCAGGGTTCTCGGTGAGACCCAGTACTTC. Protein sequence: CASSQAARVLGETQYF. The chain carries TRBV3-1 (or the pseudogene TRBV3-2) and TRBJ2-5, with D possibly TRBD1 on 5 matching bases. The CDR3 has 16 amino acids. Germline CDR1 reads LGHDT; CDR2 reads YNNKEL (reference sequence). V was shortened by 1 base and J by 5 bases, with 17 bases between the two germline ends.

This chain links TRBV27 with TRBJ2-7; D is ambiguous. Germline values: CDR1 MNHEY, CDR2 SMNVEV (reference sequence). This CDR3 contains 14 residues. The V end lost 4 bases, the J end lost 3 bases, and 13 bases lay between the germline ends. The CDR3 is CASSSLRSFYEQYF. CDR3 DNA: TGTGCCAGCAGTTCCCTCCGGTCGTTCTACGAGCAGTACTTC.

The V call is TRBV28, the J call TRBJ1-1; D remains unclear. Trimming stripped 2 bases from V and 0 bases from J, with 7 bases between. CDR1 MDHEN and CDR2 SYDVKM come from the germline V gene. The CDR3 totals 14 residues. The CDR3 bases are TGTGCCAGCAGTTTAATTCGGGTGAACACTGAAGCTTTCTTT. Protein product: CASSLIRVNTEAFF.

The genes are TRBV18 and TRBJ1-4, with a tentative D call TRBD1 (6 bases). The CDR3 consists of 17 residues. CDR1 KGHSH and CDR2 LQKENI come from the germline V gene. Trimming pared 0 bases from V and 3 bases from J, leaving 14 bases between. CDR3 DNA: TGTGCCAGCTCACCACCGAGCGGGGGCCCTGCTAATGAAAAACTGTTTTTT. Translating gives CASSPPSGGPANEKLFF.

As DNA, the CDR3 is TGTGCCTGGAGGGGACGACTAGCGGGAGGTCGAGATACGCAGTATTTT. It specifies CAWRGRLAGGRDTQYF. V is TRBV30 and J is TRBJ2-3, with 13 bases that match TRBD2. Per germline, CDR1 GTSNPN and CDR2 SVGIG (reference sequence). V lost 3 bases, J lost 5 bases, and 8 bases stayed unmatched. CDR3 size: 16 residues.

The V call is TRBV6-6, the J call TRBJ1-5; 11 nucleotides line up with TRBD1. The germline V gene encodes CDR1 MNHNY and CDR2 SVGAGI (reference sequence). The CDR3 is 15 residues long. V was pared by 0 bases and J by 9 bases, with 4 bases of the junction left unmatched. The CDR3 loop reads CASSYSGDRGLPQHF. CDR3 coding DNA: TGTGCCAGCAGTTACTCGGGGGACAGGGGGTTGCCCCAGCATTTT.

In DNA form, the CDR3 reads TGTGCCAGCAGCTTAAAAGCGGGGAATAAATATTTTAGCACAGATACGCAGTATTTT. Translating it yields CASSLKAGNKYFSTDTQYF. The chain joins TRBV7-3 to TRBJ2-3; TRBD2 matches 7 bases. Germline V gene lookup returns CDR1 SGHTA and CDR2 FQGTGA. This CDR3 has 19 residues. Losses at the gene ends were 1 base for V and 0 bases for J; bases not matched to a gene: 13.

The CDR3 nucleotides read TGTGCCAGCAGCGGACGACAGGGGGCGTCGGACACCGGGGAGCTGTTTTTT. This sequence encodes CASSGRQGASDTGELFF. The V and J genes are TRBV7-9 and TRBJ2-2; 10 nucleotides line up with TRBD1. CDR1 and CDR2 from the germline V gene are SEHNR and FQNEAQ (reference sequence). With V trimmed by 5 bases and J by 3 bases, 9 bases remained unmatched. CDR3 size: 17 residues.

The J gene is TRBJ2-1, the V gene TRBV5-4; 7 bases align to TRBD1. J was trimmed by 6 bases and V by 4 bases; bases with no gene match: 7. CDR1 and CDR2 (germline): SGHNT, YYREEE (reference sequence). This CDR3 contains 14 residues. The CDR3 DNA reads as TGTGCCAGCAGCCCTAGGACAGGAAGCAATGAGCAGTTCTTC. It codes for CASSPRTGSNEQFF.